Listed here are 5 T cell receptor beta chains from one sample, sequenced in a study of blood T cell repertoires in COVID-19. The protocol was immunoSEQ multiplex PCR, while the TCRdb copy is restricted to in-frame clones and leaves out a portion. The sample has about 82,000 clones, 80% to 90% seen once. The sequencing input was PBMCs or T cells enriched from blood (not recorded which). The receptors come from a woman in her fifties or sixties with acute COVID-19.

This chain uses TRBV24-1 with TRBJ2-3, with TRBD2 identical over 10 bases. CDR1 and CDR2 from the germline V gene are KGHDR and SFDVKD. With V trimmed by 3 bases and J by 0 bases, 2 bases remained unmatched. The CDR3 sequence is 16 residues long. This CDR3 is CATSDQTSGSTDTQYF. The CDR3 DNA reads TGTGCCACCAGTGATCAGACTAGCGGGAGCACAGATACGCAGTATTTT.

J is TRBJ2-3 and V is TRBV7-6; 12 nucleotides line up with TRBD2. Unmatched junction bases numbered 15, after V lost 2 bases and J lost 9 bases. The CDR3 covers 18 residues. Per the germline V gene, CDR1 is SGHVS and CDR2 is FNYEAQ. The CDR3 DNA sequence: TGTGCCAGCAGCTTAAGGGCATCGGGCCTAGCGGGAGGGGAAACGCAGTATTTT. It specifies CASSLRASGLAGGETQYF.

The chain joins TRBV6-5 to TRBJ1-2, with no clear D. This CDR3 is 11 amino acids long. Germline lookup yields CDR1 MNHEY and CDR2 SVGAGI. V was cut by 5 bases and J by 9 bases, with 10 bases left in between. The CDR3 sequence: CASSNRLRYTF. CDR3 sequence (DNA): TGTGCCAGCAGTAACCGACTCCGCTACACCTTC.

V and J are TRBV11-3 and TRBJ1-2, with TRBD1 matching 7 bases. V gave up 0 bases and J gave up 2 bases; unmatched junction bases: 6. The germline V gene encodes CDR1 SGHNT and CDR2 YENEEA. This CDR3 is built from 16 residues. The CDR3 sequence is CASSLEGRRGNYGYTF. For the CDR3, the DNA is TGTGCCAGCAGCTTAGAAGGTCGCAGGGGGAACTATGGCTACACCTTC.

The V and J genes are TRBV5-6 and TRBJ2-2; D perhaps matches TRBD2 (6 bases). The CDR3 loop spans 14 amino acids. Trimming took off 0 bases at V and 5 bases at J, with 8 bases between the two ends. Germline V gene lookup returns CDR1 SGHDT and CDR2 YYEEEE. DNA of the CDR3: TGTGCCAGCAGCTTGGTTGGAGGGACCGGGGAGCTGTTTTTT. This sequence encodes CASSLVGGTGELFF.